This passage covers 15 T cell receptor beta chains from one sample sequenced in a study of T cell clones after liver transplantation. Clones were sequenced by immunoSEQ multiplex PCR, and TCRdb holds only the in-frame ones, with some missing. The profile covers tens of thousands of clones, with roughly 70% appearing a single time and around 9.1% taken by the ten largest. Sequencing used CD4+ T cells from blood, obtained at the 22-month timepoint. The receptors stem from a human patient who received a liver transplant. Part of the T cells may come from the graft donor.

The chain employs TRBV9 and TRBJ2-2; 8 bases are shared with TRBD2. The V segment lost 0 bases and the J segment 3 bases; nucleotides outside the gene matches: 4. Germline V CDR1 and CDR2: SGDLS, YYNGEE. The CDR3 totals 16 residues. CDR3 DNA: TGTGCCAGCAGCGTAGTAAGCGGGGGATACACCGGGGAGCTGTTTTTT. It specifies CASSVVSGGYTGELFF.

DNA for the CDR3: TGTGCCAGCAGTTTGGCGGGGCCCTCCTACGAGCAGTACTTC. Its translation is CASSLAGPSYEQYF. The J gene is TRBJ2-7, the V gene TRBV28, with a weak D call TRBD2 (6 bases). V lost 3 bases, J lost 0 bases, and 9 bases lay in between. Germline values: CDR1 MDHEN, CDR2 SYDVKM. The CDR3 sequence is 14 residues long.

This sequence joins TRBV11-2 and TRBJ2-1, with 7 nucleotides matching TRBD1. Looked up from germline, CDR1 is SGHAT and CDR2 is FQNNGV. The CDR3 runs to 14 residues. Trimming at V came to 3 bases and at J to 1 base, leaving 0 bases not matched to a gene. CDR3 region: CASSLGQSYNEQFF. The CDR3 DNA reads as TGTGCCAGCAGCTTGGGACAGTCCTACAATGAGCAGTTCTTC. Complete variable domain (other parts from reference TRBV11-2 and TRBJ2-1): EAGVAQSPRYKIIEKRQSVAFWCNPISGHATLYWYQQILGQGPKLLIQFQNNGVVDDSQLPKDRFSAERLKGVDSTLKIQPAKLEDSAVYLCASSLGQSYNEQFFGPGTRLTVL.

The chain recombines TRBV28 with TRBJ2-1; D remains ambiguous. CDR1 and CDR2 from the germline V gene are MDHEN and SYDVKM. CDR3 length equals 17 residues. Trimming shortened V by 10 bases and J by 0 bases, and 22 bases separated the two germline ends. The CDR3 here is CAIGPNRFRSSYNEQFF. CDR3 sequence (DNA): TGTGCCATAGGGCCCAACCGGTTCAGAAGCTCCTACAATGAGCAGTTCTTC. The whole variable domain, filled in from reference TRBV28 and TRBJ2-1, reads DVKVTQSSRYLVKRTGEKVFLECVQDMDHENMFWYRQDPGLGLRLIYFSYDVKMKEKGDIPEGYSVSREKKERFSLILESASTNQTSMYLCAIGPNRFRSSYNEQFFGPGTRLTVL.

The chain has TRBV2 and TRBJ2-1, with 10 bases identical to TRBD2. The V gene's germline CDR1 is SNHLY and CDR2 FYNNEI. After removal of 7 bases from V and 7 bases from J, the junction contained 7 bases not matched to a gene. This CDR3 is 14 amino acids long. CDR3 sequence: CASTERGGSNEQFF. The CDR3, as DNA: TGTGCCAGCACCGAGCGGGGGGGTAGTAATGAGCAGTTCTTC.

Remarks on this clone: Other DNA sequences in the sample encode the same CDR3. The chain couples TRBV12-5 to TRBJ2-3; 11 bases line up with TRBD2. J was trimmed by 2 bases and V by 6 bases; bases with no gene match: 4. Germline V gene data show CDR1 as LGHNT and CDR2 as FRNRAP. The CDR3 extends over 15 amino acids. CDR3 nucleotides: TGTGCTAGTGGGTCGGGACTAGCGGCCACAGATACGCAGTATTTT. Translation: CASGSGLAATDTQYF.

The V gene is TRBV29-1, the J gene TRBJ1-1; D unclear. This CDR3 comprises 10 residues. Trimming stripped 4 bases from V and 5 bases from J, with 5 bases between. Germline V gene lookup returns CDR1 SQVTM and CDR2 ANQGSEA. CDR3 in amino acids: CSVGETEAFF. The CDR3 DNA follows: TGCAGCGTTGGAGAAACTGAAGCTTTCTTT.

V and J are TRBV7-2 and TRBJ2-7; 8 positions agree with TRBD1. The junction had 15 bases not matched to a gene; V was cut back by 1 base and J by 7 bases. This CDR3 has 17 residues. Germline V CDR1 and CDR2: SGHTA, FQGNSA. The CDR3 bases are TGTGCCAGCAGCTTAGTCGGTCAGGGGGCCCTGATGGAGGAGCAGTACTTC. Residues: CASSLVGQGALMEEQYF.

This chain joins TRBV6-1 and TRBJ1-5; D gene uncertain. The CDR3 covers 15 residues. V was shortened by 5 bases and J by 6 bases, with 17 bases between the two germline ends. Germline CDR1 is MNHNS and CDR2 is SASEGT. The DNA of the CDR3 is TGTGCCAGCAGTCCCGGTACAGAGAGAAGTCAGCCCCAGCATTTT. It codes for CASSPGTERSQPQHF.

The CDR3 region is CASSQEDRGGTDTQYF. CDR3 bases: TGTGCCAGCAGCCAAGAAGACAGGGGAGGCACAGATACGCAGTATTTT. The rearrangement joins TRBV4-2 to TRBJ2-3; TRBD1 aligns across 8 bases. The CDR3 is made up of 16 amino acids. Per germline, CDR1 LGHNA and CDR2 YNFKEQ. After removal of 0 bases from V and 1 base from J, the junction contained 3 bases not matched to a gene.

The sample holds one count of this clone. This rearrangement joins TRBV15 to TRBJ1-5, with D possibly TRBD1 on 6 matching bases. Trimming removed 0 bases from V and 8 bases from J, with 14 bases in between. The germline V gene encodes CDR1 LNHNV and CDR2 YYDKDF (reference sequence). This CDR3 spans 15 amino acids. CDR3 bases: TGTGCCACCAGCAGAGATGCGGGGGGCGCGGAGCCCCAGCATTTT. Translating it yields CATSRDAGGAEPQHF.

This clone came up many times. The J gene is TRBJ1-2, the V gene TRBV18; TRBD1 is a possible D gene (5 bases). Germline assignment: CDR1 KGHSH and CDR2 LQKENI. The CDR3 extends over 13 amino acids. V was shortened by 5 bases and J by 3 bases, with 10 bases between the two germline ends. The CDR3 DNA sequence: TGTGCCAGCTCATCCGGACAAGACTATGGCTACACCTTC. Translating it yields CASSSGQDYGYTF.

The rearrangement links TRBV6-4 to TRBJ1-2; no clear D. V was cut by 0 bases and J by 4 bases, with 12 bases left in between. This CDR3 region has 15 residues. In germline, CDR1 is MRHNA, CDR2 SNTAGT. CDR3 protein: CASSDSSESGYGYTF. CDR3 bases: TGTGCCAGCAGTGACTCGAGCGAGAGTGGCTATGGCTACACCTTC.

There are a few counts of this clone. This rearrangement joins TRBV5-4 to TRBJ2-1, with 10 nucleotides matching TRBD1. The CDR3 runs to 16 residues. V shed 4 bases and J 6 bases; nucleotides not matched to a gene: 10. Germline-derived CDR1 and CDR2 are SGHNT and YYREEE (reference sequence). The CDR3 region has the DNA TGTGCCAGCAGCACCGGACAGGGGGAATGGGGCAATGAGCAGTTCTTC. Translating it yields CASSTGQGEWGNEQFF. The full variable domain, in which reference TRBV5-4 and TRBJ2-1 provide the parts outside the CDR3, is ETGVTQSPTHLIKTRGQQVTLRCSSQSGHNTVSWYQQALGQGPQFIFQYYREEENGRGNFPPRFSGLQFPNYSSELNVNALELDDSALYLCASSTGQGEWGNEQFFGPGTRLTVL.

The rearrangement uses TRBV6-1 and TRBJ2-7; D not resolved. The CDR3 has 14 amino acids. V was shortened by 2 bases and J by 6 bases, with 14 bases between the two germline ends. Germline-derived CDR1 and CDR2 are MNHNS and SASEGT. Written as DNA, the CDR3 is TGTGCCAGCAGTGAAAATGCTGGCAGGTCCGAGCAGTACTTC. Protein sequence: CASSENAGRSEQYF.